This T cell receptor beta chain was observed in a study of vaccination and CD4 T cells after COVID-19 (dated by TCRdb to the early 2020s). Describing the broader study: Six males and four females were included in the convalescent cohort, with two Hispanic individuals, seven Caucasians, two Asians and one multiracial person represented. Post-COVID blood samples were collected from convalescent patients a median of approximately 100 days after diagnosis, with a range of roughly 35 to 161 days. Each participant got two doses of either the Pfizer-BioNTech BNT162b2 vaccine (n=8) or the Moderna mRNA-1273 vaccine (n=2). In 10 COVID-19 convalescent patients and a handful of infection-naive healthy vaccine recipients, the spike-specific CD4+ TCR repertoire before mRNA vaccination was compared with the repertoire after mRNA vaccination. In an earlier paper using these donors, memory CD4+ T cell crossreactivity between SARS-CoV-2 and common cold coronavirus spike proteins was assessed at the TCR clonotype level. The cultures were stimulated with overlapping spike peptide pools from SARS-CoV-2 and from the common cold coronaviruses HCoV-NL63, HCoV-OC43 and HCoV-229E. The time from the second vaccine dose to post-vaccine blood sampling had a median of roughly 79 days and ranged from about 14 to 250 days. Control cultures received a CEFX viral epitope pool as the positive control, an HIV-1 Nef peptide pool as the negative control, or no peptide.

The CDR3 numbers 17 residues from cysteine through phenylalanine. Here the CDR3 DNA is all that survives: 51 bases in frame from base 1. The germline ends are 19 bases apart after V is trimmed by 5 bases and J by 2 bases. CDR1 and CDR2 are drawn from the germline V gene (reference sequence): LNHNV, YYDKDF. What this sample's treatment or condition label stands for: 10-day PBMC culture with coronavirus spike peptide pools or control peptides (ViraFEST assay). CD4+ T cells from unexposed donors were collected before the COVID-19 pandemic (2011-2018). The study used the ViraFEST assay, which expanded antigen-specific T cells with peptide pools and then identified expanded clonotypes by TCR sequencing. Each well held roughly 2.2 million PBMCs cultured in IMDM containing around 5% human AB serum and roughly 10 IU/ml IL-2, with 10 ug/ml peptide pools added. Half of the culture medium was replaced with fresh IL-2-containing medium on days 3 and 7. Once the cells had been in culture for 10 days, the EasySep CD4+ T cell isolation kit was used to isolate CD4+ T cells by negative selection. As cell number allowed, CD4+ T cells from unexposed donors were tested for reactivity to SARS-CoV-2 S and N and to four common cold coronavirus spike pools. Ficoll-Paque Plus gradient centrifugation was used to isolate PBMCs from whole blood, and the isolated PBMCs were then either used fresh or cryopreserved at -140C. Each culture condition was generally run in triplicate wells. Leukapheresis product for the unexposed donors was bought commercially.

On this clonotype itself: Its cognate antigen has yet to be identified. Base quality data are lacking; no much larger clone is found one base away.

Receptor amplification or capture employed PCR. At the Johns Hopkins FTIC core, DNA from the cultured CD4+ T cells underwent TCR sequencing with the Oncomine TCR Beta short-read assay. The QIAamp micro DNA kit was used to extract genomic DNA from the cultured CD4+ T cells. Oncomine TCR Beta libraries from cultured CD4+ T cells were pooled with unique dual indexes and sequenced on an Illumina iSeq 100. As for the original processing: Non-productive sequences were filtered out, and CDR3s that did not start with C, did not end with F or W, or were shorter than 7 amino acids were discarded. The MANAFEST web application identified antigen-specific clonotypes by comparing peptide-stimulated wells against reference wells and other culture wells. An FDR below 0.05, an odds ratio above 5, and a productive frequency above 0.1% in at least two of three replicate wells were required for clones to be considered positive. Cross-reactive clonotypes were defined as significantly expanded in both SARS-CoV-2 spike wells and at least one common cold coronavirus spike condition. CDR3 homology was assessed with Levenshtein distances (stringdist) and unrooted phylogenetic trees (ape) in R version 3.6.1. The public sequencing data were trimmed at Q25 with fastp and processed into clonotypes with MiXCR by TCRdb, which kept only in-frame beta chains. Each CDR3 protein gets just one entry, which takes the most common genes and DNA from the rows behind it. Here the V and J calls rest on TCRdb's processing, not on the authors' analysis. Present in this sample are nearly 5,500 distinct CDR3 sequences, roughly two fifths of which were seen just once. 25% to 35% of the sample is taken by the ten largest.

Summary of the overall study and its limitations: Among convalescent patients, a median around 86% of the SARS-CoV-2-reactive clones seen after vaccination appeared only after vaccination, which suggests priming specific to the vaccine. Of the vaccine-specific clones found in convalescent patients, nearly all (304 of 307) were mono-reactive for SARS-CoV-2 spike instead of being cross-reactive with common cold coronaviruses. The study included relatively few convalescent patients and did not analyze early timepoints after natural infection. The median count of SARS-CoV-2-reactive clonotypes went up from around 20 after infection to about 40 after vaccination, although the change was not significant.

The sequenced sample was CD4+ T cells from blood, cultured in vitro. The chain was built from TRBV15 and TRBJ2-4, and the D gene may be TRBD2, 5 bases matching. This clonotype was sampled from a human donor in good health. The nucleotides read TGTGCCACCAGCCTACCTCCGTATCAGGACTCCAAAAACATTCAGTACTTC. Its product reads: CATSLPPYQDSKNIQYF.